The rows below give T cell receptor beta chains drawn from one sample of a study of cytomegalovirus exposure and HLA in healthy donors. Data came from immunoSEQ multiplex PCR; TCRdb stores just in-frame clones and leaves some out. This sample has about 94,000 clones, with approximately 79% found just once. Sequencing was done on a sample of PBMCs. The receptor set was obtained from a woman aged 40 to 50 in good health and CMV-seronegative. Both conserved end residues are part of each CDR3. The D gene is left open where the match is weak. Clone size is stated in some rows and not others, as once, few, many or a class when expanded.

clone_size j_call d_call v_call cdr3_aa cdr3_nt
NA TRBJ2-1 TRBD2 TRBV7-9 CASSRTSGALHEQFF TGTGCCAGCAGCCGGACTAGCGGGGCCCTCCATGAGCAGTTCTTC
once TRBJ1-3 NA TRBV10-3 CATVLNSGGNTIYF TGTGCCACCGTACTCAACAGTGGTGGAAACACCATATATTTT
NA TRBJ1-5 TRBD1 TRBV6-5 CASSRDRENQPQHF TGTGCCAGCAGTCGGGACAGGGAGAATCAGCCCCAGCATTTT
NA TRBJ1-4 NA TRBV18 CASSPGQGQNEKLFF TGTGCCAGCTCCCCAGGCCAGGGACAAAATGAAAAACTGTTTTTT
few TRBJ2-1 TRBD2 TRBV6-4 CASSEGLAGAAFF TGTGCCAGCAGTGAGGGACTAGCGGGGGCCGCGTTCTTC
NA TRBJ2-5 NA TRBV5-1 CASSRHLGGETQYF TGCGCCAGCAGCCGACACCTGGGGGGAGAGACCCAGTACTTC
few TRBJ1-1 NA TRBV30 CAWSVWGAEAFF TGTGCCTGGAGTGTATGGGGCGCTGAAGCTTTCTTT
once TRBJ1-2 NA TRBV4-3 CASSQDSVVWGYTF TGCGCCAGCAGCCAAGACTCGGTGGTGTGGGGCTACACCTTC
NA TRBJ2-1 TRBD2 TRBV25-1 CASSVSGGRYNEQFF TGTGCCAGCAGTGTTAGCGGGGGTAGGTACAATGAGCAGTTCTTC
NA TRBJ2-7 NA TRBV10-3 CAIRDSYEQYF TGTGCCATCAGGGACAGCTACGAGCAGTACTTC
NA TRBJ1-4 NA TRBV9 CASSATTNEKLFF TGTGCCAGCAGCGCAACAACTAATGAAAAACTGTTTTTT
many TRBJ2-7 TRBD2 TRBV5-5 CASSLPAGGPYEQYF TGTGCCAGCAGCTTGCCAGCGGGGGGCCCCTACGAGCAGTACTTC
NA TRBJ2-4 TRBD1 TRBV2 CASSEDRGGKNIQYF TGTGCCAGCAGCGAGGACAGGGGTGGCAAAAACATTCAGTACTTC
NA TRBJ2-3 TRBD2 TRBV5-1 CASSLGLAGDNTQYF TGCGCCAGCAGCCTTGGACTAGCGGGGGACAATACGCAGTATTTT
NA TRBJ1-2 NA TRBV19 CASRPTGGSYGYTF TGTGCCAGTAGGCCGACGGGGGGCAGCTATGGCTACACCTTC
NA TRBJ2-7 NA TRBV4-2 CASSQDDTYEQYF TGTGCCAGCAGCCAAGATGACACCTACGAGCAGTACTTC
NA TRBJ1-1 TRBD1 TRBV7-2 CASSPWTGDEAFF TGTGCCAGCAGCCCTTGGACAGGAGATGAAGCTTTCTTT
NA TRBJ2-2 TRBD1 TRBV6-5 CASGNRGLYTGELFF TGTGCCAGCGGGAACAGGGGGCTTTACACCGGGGAGCTGTTTTTT
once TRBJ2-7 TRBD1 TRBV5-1 CASSLRTGREQYF TGCGCCAGCAGCTTAAGGACAGGGCGAGAGCAGTACTTC
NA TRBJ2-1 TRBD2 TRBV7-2 CASSFWGGGNEQFF TGTGCCAGCAGCTTTTGGGGGGGTGGCAATGAGCAGTTCTTC
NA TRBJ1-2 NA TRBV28 CASSSMTGRYGYTF TGTGCCAGCAGTTCCATGACCGGGAGGTATGGCTACACCTTC
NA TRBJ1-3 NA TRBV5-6 CASSFHYSGNTIYF TGTGCCAGCAGCTTTCACTACTCTGGAAACACCATATATTTT
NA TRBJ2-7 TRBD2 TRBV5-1 CASSISGGPYEQYF TGCGCCAGCAGCATCAGCGGGGGACCCTACGAGCAGTACTTC
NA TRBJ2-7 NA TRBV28 CASKSEQGSYEQYF TGTGCCAGCAAATCTGAGCAGGGGAGCTACGAGCAGTACTTC
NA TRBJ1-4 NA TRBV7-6 CASSLAIQDRSEKLFF TGTGCCAGCAGCTTAGCCATACAGGATCGAAGTGAAAAACTGTTTTTT
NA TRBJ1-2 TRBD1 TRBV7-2 CASSLDGQGGYTF TGTGCCAGCAGCCTCGACGGACAGGGTGGCTACACCTTC
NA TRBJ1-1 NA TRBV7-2 CASSLGTVLMNTEAFF TGTGCCAGCAGCTTAGGGACAGTGCTCATGAACACTGAAGCTTTCTTT
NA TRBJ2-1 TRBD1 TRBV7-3 CASSYDRGSYNEQFF TGTGCCAGCAGTTACGACAGGGGGTCCTACAATGAGCAGTTCTTC
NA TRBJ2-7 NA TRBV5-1 CASSFKAILGEQYF TGCGCCAGCAGCTTCAAAGCCATTCTTGGCGAGCAGTACTTC
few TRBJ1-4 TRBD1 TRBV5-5 CASSWGQATNEKLFF TGTGCCAGCAGCTGGGGACAGGCAACTAATGAAAAACTGTTTTTT
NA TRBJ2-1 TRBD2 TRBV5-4 CASSTGGGASYNEQFF TGTGCCAGCAGCACGGGCGGGGGGGCCTCCTACAATGAGCAGTTCTTC
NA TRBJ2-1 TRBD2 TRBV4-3 CASSQEFLAGGINEQFF TGCGCCAGCAGCCAAGAGTTTCTAGCGGGGGGGATCAATGAGCAGTTCTTC
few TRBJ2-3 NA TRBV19 CASSINGEISTDTQYF TGTGCCAGTAGTATAAACGGTGAGATTTCGACAGATACGCAGTATTTT
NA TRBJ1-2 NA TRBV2 CASSARNYGYTF TGTGCCAGCAGTGCCAGAAACTATGGCTACACCTTC
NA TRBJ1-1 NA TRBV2 CASRRTRNTEAFF TGTGCCAGCAGGAGGACACGGAACACTGAAGCTTTCTTT
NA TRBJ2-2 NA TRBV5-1 CASSPGQNTGELFF TGCGCCAGCAGCCCGGGACAGAACACCGGGGAGCTGTTTTTT
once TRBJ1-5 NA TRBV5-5 CASSNPATGNNQPQHF TGTGCCAGCAGCAATCCCGCGACAGGAAACAATCAGCCCCAGCATTTT
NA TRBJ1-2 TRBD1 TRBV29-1 CSVLRPQGALGYTF TGCAGCGTCCTACGTCCACAGGGGGCACTTGGCTACACCTTC
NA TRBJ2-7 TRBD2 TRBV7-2 CASSTTSGGTYEQYF TGTGCCAGCAGCACGACTAGCGGGGGGACCTACGAGCAGTACTTC
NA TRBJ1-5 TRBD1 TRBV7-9 CASSLVGQVDQPQHF TGTGCCAGCAGCTTAGTTGGACAGGTAGATCAGCCCCAGCATTTT